This record concerns one TCR beta chain sequence. No antigen is known for it. No per-base quality is available; no much larger clone lies one base away. The sample comes from a study of beta chain features in type 1 diabetes (dated by TCRdb to 2016 to 2018). Regarding the study in general: Patients and healthy donors did not differ in mean age, gender distribution, total cell number or subset yield. The study compared TCRB repertoires of sorted circulating CD4+ T cell subsets between recently diagnosed type 1 diabetes patients and matched healthy donors. A total of 85 million to 140 million sorted cells were examined across all samples, and a strong correlation was observed between cell number per subset and RNA yield. Regulatory and stem cell-like memory subsets were isolated from only 8 patients and roughly eight healthy donors, whereas naive and central memory subsets came from all 30 or so donors. What the authors observed across the whole study: Naive, central memory and regulatory TCRB repertoires appeared to be more similar among patients than among healthy donors. HLA sub-analyses involved small numbers of individuals, so any influence of HLA type on TCRB rearrangement remained unresolved. Because cDNA was sequenced instead of genomic DNA, activated cells with high expression could be over-represented, although the groups did not differ in activation or CD3 levels. Fewer insertions and more nucleotide deletions at VDJ recombination sites were observed in patients with type 1 diabetes, implying thymic rearrangement abnormalities. Shorter templates might be favored by PCR, yet because patient and control samples were amplified and corrected together, any such skew would affect both groups equally. In all four CD4+ subsets, TCRB CDR3 length was moderately but significantly shorter in type 1 diabetes patients.

The entire isolated RNA was reverse transcribed using the High Capacity cDNA Reverse Transcription Kit, and thus expressed TCRB transcripts were sequenced. Deep immunoSEQ sequencing was performed on naive, central memory and regulatory T cell samples, with an average of approximately 3.9 million total reads per sample. Sorted cells were lysed in RLT buffer and RNA was extracted with DNase-treated RNeasy Micro or Mini kits, depending on cell number. To prevent cross-contamination, each cell subset was processed individually, whereas patient and healthy donor samples were processed jointly. The immunoSEQ multiplex PCR was used to amplify TCRB sequences from cDNA, yielding 87-bp fragments that span the CDR3 region. Amplicons were sequenced on the Illumina HiSeq platform. The authors' analysis ran thus. PCR bias was corrected computationally using synthetic template baselines, and reads within Hamming distance 2 were collapsed, with unmergeable singletons discarded. By aligning reads against IMGT, V, D and J genes, CDR3 length, and insertions or deletions at six rearrangement sites were assigned. Within each subset, clonotype counts were normalized to the number of sorted cells before true diversity and Gini coefficients were calculated with the tcR R package. Repertoire sharing was quantified using the overlap coefficient calculated on TCRB nucleotide sequences. TCRdb stores this immuneACCESS table with in-frame sequences only. Part of the clones is absent; in the studies checked, under half of the shortfall reflects unresolved V genes, and no reason is known for the rest. For V, J and clone size, that table is used; D and trimming come from the DNA. The sample profile shows about 150,000 clones; almost 8% of them were found once. Under 0.55% of the sample is held by the ten biggest clonotypes.

A single peripheral blood draw of around 100 mL on average was collected from each donor into heparinised tubes. Using a panel that included CD45RO, CCR7, CD25, CD127, CD95 and CD27, naive, central memory, regulatory and stem cell-like memory CD4+ T cells were sorted on a BD FACSAria II. All sorted populations exceeded 95% purity. PBMCs were isolated immediately by Lymphoprep density gradient centrifugation and stained directly without culture. So that batch effects would be minimized, each experiment stained and sorted samples in pairs, pairing one healthy donor with one patient. The sequence came from a young man with type 1 diabetes. Material for sequencing was central memory CD4+ T cells from blood.

This receptor has the CDR3 CSVRRSFDTQYF. The bases read TGCAGCGTGCGCCGGTCGTTCGATACGCAGTATTTT. This receptor chain uses TRBV29-1 and TRBJ2-3; there is no confident call for the D gene. The germline V gene gives CDR1 as SQVTM and CDR2 as ANQGSEA. The V and J ends are trimmed by 6 bases and 6 bases, leaving 13 bases between them. The CDR3 runs 12 residues from the cysteine to the phenylalanine. The only DNA kept is the CDR3, 36 bases in frame from the first base.